Given below is one T cell receptor (beta chain) in context. What it binds is unknown. The data stem from a study of T cell responses to AZD1222 COVID-19 vaccine. Study-wide results and caveats: CD4 TCRs linked to vaccination spanned spike, dominating at 160-218 and 743-854. The repertoires were collected only after the peak T cell response. Baseline serostatus was positive in only six AZD1222 recipients. Donors were largely white British and mainly female; clonal diversity was possibly underestimated.

V was pared by 7 bases and J by 5 bases, with 12 bases between. This CDR3 is built from 12 residues. CDR1 is MRHNA, CDR2 SNTAGT, per germline. Profiling relied on immunoSEQ multiplex PCR, and the TCRdb table lists in-frame clones only, not all of them. The sample lists roughly 100,000 clones, more than 85% occurring once. This TCR was sampled from an adult who received the AZD1222 COVID-19 vaccine. V and J are TRBV6-4 and TRBJ2-7, with D unclear. This specimen consisted of peripheral blood, obtained 28 days after the second AZD1222 dose. The CDR3 reads CASKRKGHEQYF. The CDR3 DNA reads as TGTGCCAGCAAGAGGAAGGGCCACGAGCAGTACTTC.